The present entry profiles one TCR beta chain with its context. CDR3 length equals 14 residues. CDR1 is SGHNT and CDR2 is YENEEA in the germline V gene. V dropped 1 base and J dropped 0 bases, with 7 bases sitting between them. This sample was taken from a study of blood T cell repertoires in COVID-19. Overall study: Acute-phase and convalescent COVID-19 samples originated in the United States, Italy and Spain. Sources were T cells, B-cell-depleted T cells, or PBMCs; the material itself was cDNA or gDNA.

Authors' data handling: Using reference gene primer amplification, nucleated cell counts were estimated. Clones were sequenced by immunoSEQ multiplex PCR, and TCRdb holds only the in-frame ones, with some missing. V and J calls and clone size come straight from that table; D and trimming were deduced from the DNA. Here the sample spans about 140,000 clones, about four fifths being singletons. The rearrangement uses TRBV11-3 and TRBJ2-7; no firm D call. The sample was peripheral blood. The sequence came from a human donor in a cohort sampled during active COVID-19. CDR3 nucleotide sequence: TGTGCCAGCAGCTTAGGTCCGAGCTCCTACGAGCAGTACTTC. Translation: CASSLGPSSYEQYF.